Listed here are 20 T cell receptor beta chains from one sample, sequenced in a study of blood T cells in healthy people across ages. Using a J-beta primer mix together with a sample-barcoded 5' primer, a second PCR was run for roughly 7 to 11 cycles. TCRdb used MiXCR to reprocess the 5' RACE reads, holding one entry per CDR3 protein. Among roughly 680,000 distinct CDR3 sequences listed, over 40% were seen once. Sequencing input: blood. The receptors come from a woman of 80 years or more in good health.

The J gene is TRBJ2-1, the V gene TRBV6-5; D is tentatively TRBD1 or TRBD2 (5 bases each). CDR3 length: 14 amino acids. Germline loops: CDR1 MNHEY, CDR2 SVGAGI. Deletions cut 2 bases from V and 5 bases from J, with 10 bases between. CDR3 in amino acids: CASSYGTENNEQFF. The CDR3 coding sequence is TGTGCCAGCAGTTACGGGACCGAGAACAATGAGCAGTTCTTC.

V is TRBV6-5 and J is TRBJ2-1; D tentatively reads TRBD1 or TRBD2 (5 bases each). V lost 1 base, J lost 9 bases, and 7 bases lay in between. There are 12 residues in the CDR3. CDR1 is MNHEY and CDR2 is SVGAGI in the germline V gene. The CDR3 DNA follows: TGTGCCAGCAGTTACTGGGGGAGTGAGCAGTTCTTC. Translated: CASSYWGSEQFF.

This clonotype was found many times. The V and J genes are TRBV20-1 and TRBJ2-5; 8 nucleotides match TRBD2. V dropped 4 bases and J dropped 1; count of bases not matched to a gene: 2. Germline V CDR1 and CDR2: DFQATT, SNEGSKA (reference sequence). CDR3 size: 13 residues. The CDR3 DNA reads as TGCAGTGCTACGCGGGAGGCCCAAGAGACCCAGTACTTC. Protein sequence: CSATREAQETQYF.

There are many counts of this clonotype. The rearrangement joins TRBV12-3 or TRBV12-4 to TRBJ2-1, with TRBD1 as a possible D gene (5 bases). The CDR3 spans 15 residues. Trimming stripped 5 bases from V and 6 bases from J, with 17 bases between. The CDR3 is CASSRTPQRVNEQFF. The CDR3 bases are TGTGCCAGCAGTCGGACACCCCAAAGGGTCAATGAGCAGTTCTTC.

The gene calls are TRBV20-1 and TRBJ2-7; 7 positions match TRBD2. The length of the CDR3 is 13 residues. Germline V CDR1 and CDR2: DFQATT, SNEGSKA (reference sequence). The V segment lost 3 bases and the J segment 0 bases; nucleotides outside the gene matches: 2. The CDR3: CSARTSTSYEQYF. Here the CDR3 DNA reads TGCAGTGCTAGGACTAGCACCTCCTACGAGCAGTACTTC.

Remarks on this clonotype: This may stem from a read error, because a much larger clone lies one nucleotide away. This chain uses TRBV6-2 or TRBV6-3 with TRBJ2-7; 11 nucleotides match TRBD1. The end of the DNA is better explained by TRBJ2-5, so the J call may be wrong. The V gene's germline CDR1 is MNHEY and CDR2 SVGEGT. This CDR3 is built from 15 residues. The CDR3 DNA follows: TGTGCCAGCAGTCCGACGGACAGGGGGCACGAGACCCAGTACTTC. This codes for CASSPTDRGHETQYF.

This clonotype was seen repeatedly, ten times or more. This chain uses TRBV12-3 or TRBV12-4 with TRBJ2-3, with TRBD2 matching over 9 bases. CDR3 length equals 14 residues. Trimming at V came to 6 bases and at J to 2 bases, leaving 3 bases not matched to a gene. CDR3 amino acids: CASSPSGNTDTQYF. The CDR3 bases are TGTGCCAGCAGCCCTAGCGGGAACACAGATACGCAGTATTTT.

A word on this clonotype: An end of the junction differs from the germline gene, which may be a read error. The V and J genes are TRBV6-6 and TRBJ1-2; TRBD1 is a possible D gene (5 bases). Per the germline V gene, CDR1 is MNHNY and CDR2 is SVGAGI (reference sequence). CDR3 size: 15 residues. CDR3 region: CASSEGPGRGYGYTF. Here the CDR3 DNA reads TGCGCCAGCAGTGAGGGCCCGGGACGCGGCTATGGCTACACCTTC.

This clonotype was found once. A junction end diverges from the germline sequence, so it may reflect a read error. This chain joins TRBV4-1 and TRBJ2-1; 11 positions agree with TRBD2. The CDR3 is 17 amino acids. Germline V gives CDR1 MGHRA, CDR2 YSYEKL. This CDR3 reads CASCQEGTSGRYNEQFF. CDR3 sequence (DNA): TGCGCCAGCTGCCAGGAGGGAACTAGCGGGAGATACAATGAGCAGTTCTTC.

As regards this clonotype: Just one base apart from a much larger clone, this may be a read error. The gene calls are TRBV7-9 and TRBJ2-5; D is uncertain. Germline V gene lookup returns CDR1 SEHNR and CDR2 FQNEAQ (reference sequence). This CDR3 comprises 14 residues. The V gene lost 6 bases and the J gene lost 11 bases, with 22 bases spanning the gap. Here the CDR3 DNA reads TGTGCCAGCAGAGCGATAGCCTCCTACAATGAGCAGTACTTC. Translating gives CASRAIASYNEQYF.

The J gene is TRBJ2-1, the V gene TRBV12-3 or TRBV12-4, with 11 bases lining up with TRBD1. With 3 bases clipped from V and 9 bases from J, the junction kept 1 base outside the gene matches. This CDR3 has 13 amino acids. CDR3 sequence (DNA): TGTGCCAGCAGTTTGGGGACAGGGGGTGAGCAGTTCTTC. Protein: CASSLGTGGEQFF.

The chain has TRBV7-6 and TRBJ1-5, with D perhaps matching TRBD1 (5 bases). This CDR3 region has 14 residues. CDR1 and CDR2 (germline): SGHVS, FNYEAQ. The V and J ends lost 5 bases and 5 bases respectively, with 13 bases between them. The CDR3 spells CASSPGRGDQPQHF. The CDR3 DNA is TGTGCCAGCAGCCCCGGGAGAGGGGATCAGCCCCAGCATTTT.

This clonotype appeared a few times. It may be a read error: a sequence one base away is much more abundant. V is TRBV3-1 and J is TRBJ2-1, with D unresolved. The end of the DNA is better explained by TRBJ2-7, so the J call may be wrong. The CDR3 extends over 13 amino acids. Germline V gives CDR1 LGHDT, CDR2 YNNKEL (reference sequence). The CDR3 loop is CASSQGLPNEQYF. The CDR3 DNA is TGTGCCAGCAGCCAAGGGCTGCCCAATGAGCAGTACTTC.

For this clonotype: At one end the junction does not follow the germline gene, possibly because of a read error. This sequence joins TRBV4-1 and TRBJ2-6; the match to TRBD1 covers 7 bases. The CDR3 runs 17 residues. Germline V gene data show CDR1 as MGHRA and CDR2 as YSYEKL. The CDR3 reads CVSSSYDRVSGANVLTF. The CDR3 coding sequence is TGCGTCAGCAGCTCTTACGACAGGGTATCTGGGGCCAACGTCCTGACTTTC.

Worth noting for this clonotype: Possible read error: a much larger clone is one base away. The J gene is TRBJ2-1, the V gene TRBV27; perhaps D is TRBD1 or TRBD2 (5 bases each). V lost 6 bases to trimming and J lost 5 bases, with 17 bases between them. Germline-derived CDR1 and CDR2 are MNHEY and SMNVEV (reference sequence). CDR3 size: 15 residues. Here the CDR3 reads CASRKGRGLDNEQFF. In DNA form, the CDR3 reads TGTGCCAGCAGAAAGGGACGAGGACTTGACAATGAGCAGTTCTTC.

This clonotype appeared many times. The genes are TRBV29-1 and TRBJ1-4; D ambiguous. Germline V gene data show CDR1 as SQVTM and CDR2 as ANQGSEA. V was cut by 7 bases and J by 8 bases, with 11 bases left in between. The CDR3 extends over 11 amino acids. CDR3 sequence reads: CSAASGEKLFF. In DNA, the CDR3 is TGCAGCGCCGCTTCAGGCGAAAAACTGTTTTTT. Full variable domain (rest looked up from reference TRBV29-1 and TRBJ1-4): SAVISQKPSRDICQRGTSLTIQCQVDSQVTMMFWYRQQPGQSLTLIATANQGSEATYESGFVIDKFPISRPNLTFSTLTVSNMSPEDSSIYLCSAASGEKLFFGSGTQLSVL.

The CDR3 nucleotides are TGTGCCAGCAGTGAAGTTCCCCAGGTTAAGTTCTTC. Translation gives CASSEVPQVKFF. The rearrangement links TRBV2 to TRBJ2-1; no clear D. CDR3 length: 12 residues. Germline-derived CDR1 and CDR2 are SNHLY and FYNNEI. Trimming pared 1 base from V and 14 bases from J, leaving 12 bases between.

The count of this clonotype is one. The chain has TRBV30 and TRBJ2-5, with unresolved D. This CDR3 has 12 amino acids. Germline CDR1 GTSNPN, CDR2 SVGIG (reference sequence). Trimming took 2 bases from V and 3 from J, leaving 7 bases between them. The CDR3 region is CAWSPGKETQYF. Written as DNA, the CDR3 is TGTGCCTGGAGTCCAGGCAAAGAGACCCAGTACTTC.

Worth noting for this clonotype: This clone may be a read error of a much larger clone one base away. V is TRBV29-1 and J is TRBJ2-1; possible D gene TRBD2, 6 bases. The CDR3 runs to 13 residues. Trimming took off 6 bases at V and 8 bases at J, with 17 bases between the two ends. CDR1 and CDR2 (germline): SQVTM, ANQGSEA. The chain's CDR3 is CSVARDWYYEQFF. Written as DNA, the CDR3 is TGCAGCGTCGCCCGGGACTGGTACTATGAGCAGTTCTTC.

As concerns this clonotype: A much larger clone sits a single nucleotide away, making a read error possible. The chain uses TRBV19 and TRBJ2-5; 10 bases fit TRBD1. The V gene's germline CDR1 is LNHDA and CDR2 SQIVND (reference sequence). Trimming at V came to 7 bases and at J to 7 bases, leaving 6 bases not matched to a gene. The CDR3 contains 13 residues. The DNA for the CDR3 is TGTGCCAGTATTATCGGACAGGGGGGGACCCAGTACTTC. It is translated as CASIIGQGGTQYF.